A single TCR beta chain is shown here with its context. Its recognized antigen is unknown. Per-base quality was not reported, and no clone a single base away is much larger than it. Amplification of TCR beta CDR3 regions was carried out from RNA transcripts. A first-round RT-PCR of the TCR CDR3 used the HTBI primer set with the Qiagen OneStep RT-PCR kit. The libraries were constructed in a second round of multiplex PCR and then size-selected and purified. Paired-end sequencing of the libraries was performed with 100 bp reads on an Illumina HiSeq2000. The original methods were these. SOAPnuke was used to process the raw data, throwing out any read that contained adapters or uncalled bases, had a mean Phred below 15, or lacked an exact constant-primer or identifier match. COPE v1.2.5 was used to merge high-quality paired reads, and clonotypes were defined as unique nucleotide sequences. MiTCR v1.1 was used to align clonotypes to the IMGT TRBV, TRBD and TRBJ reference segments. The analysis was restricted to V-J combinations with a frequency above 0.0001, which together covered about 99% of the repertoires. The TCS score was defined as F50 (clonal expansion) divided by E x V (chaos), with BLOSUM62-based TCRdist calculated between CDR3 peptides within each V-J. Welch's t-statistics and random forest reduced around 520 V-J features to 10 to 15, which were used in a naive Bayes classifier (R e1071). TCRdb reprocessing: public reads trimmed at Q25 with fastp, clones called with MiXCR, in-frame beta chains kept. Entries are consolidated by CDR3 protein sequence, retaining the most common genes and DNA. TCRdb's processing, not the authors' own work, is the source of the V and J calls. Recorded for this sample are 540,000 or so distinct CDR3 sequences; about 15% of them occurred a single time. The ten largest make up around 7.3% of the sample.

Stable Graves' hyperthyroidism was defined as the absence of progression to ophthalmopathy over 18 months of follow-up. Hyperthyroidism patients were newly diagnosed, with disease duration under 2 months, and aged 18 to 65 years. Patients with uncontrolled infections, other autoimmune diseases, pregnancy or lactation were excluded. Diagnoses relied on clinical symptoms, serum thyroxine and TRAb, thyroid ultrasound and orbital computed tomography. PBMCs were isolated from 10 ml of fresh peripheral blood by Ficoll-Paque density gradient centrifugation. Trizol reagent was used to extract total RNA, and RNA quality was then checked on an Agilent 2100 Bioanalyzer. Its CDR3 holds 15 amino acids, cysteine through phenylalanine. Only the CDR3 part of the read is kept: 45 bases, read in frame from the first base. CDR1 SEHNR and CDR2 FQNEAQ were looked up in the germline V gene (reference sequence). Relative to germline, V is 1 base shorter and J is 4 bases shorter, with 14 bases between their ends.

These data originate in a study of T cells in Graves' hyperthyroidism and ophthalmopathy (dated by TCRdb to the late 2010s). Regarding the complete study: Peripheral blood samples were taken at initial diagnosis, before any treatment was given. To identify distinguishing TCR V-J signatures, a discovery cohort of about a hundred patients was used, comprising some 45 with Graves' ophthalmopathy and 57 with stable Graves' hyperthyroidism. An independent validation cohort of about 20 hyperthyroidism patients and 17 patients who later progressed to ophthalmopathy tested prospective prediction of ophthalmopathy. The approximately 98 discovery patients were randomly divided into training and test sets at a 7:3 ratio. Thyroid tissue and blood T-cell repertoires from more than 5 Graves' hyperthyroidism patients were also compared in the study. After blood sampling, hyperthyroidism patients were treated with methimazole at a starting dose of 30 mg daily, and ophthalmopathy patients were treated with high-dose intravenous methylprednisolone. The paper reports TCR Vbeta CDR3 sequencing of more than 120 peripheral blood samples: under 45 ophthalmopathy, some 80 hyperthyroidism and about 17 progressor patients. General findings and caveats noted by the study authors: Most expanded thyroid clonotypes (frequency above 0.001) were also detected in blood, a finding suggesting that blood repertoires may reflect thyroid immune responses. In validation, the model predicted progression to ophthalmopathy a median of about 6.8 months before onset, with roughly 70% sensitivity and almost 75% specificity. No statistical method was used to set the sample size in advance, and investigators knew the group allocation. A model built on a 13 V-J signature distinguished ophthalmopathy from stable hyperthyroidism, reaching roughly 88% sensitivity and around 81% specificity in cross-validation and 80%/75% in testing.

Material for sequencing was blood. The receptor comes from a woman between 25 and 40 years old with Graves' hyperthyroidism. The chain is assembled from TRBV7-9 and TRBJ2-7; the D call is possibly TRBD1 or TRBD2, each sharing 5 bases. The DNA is TGTGCCAGCAGCTTAGGTGGGGGTACCTTTTACGAGCAGTACTTC. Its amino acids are CASSLGGGTFYEQYF.